This T cell receptor beta chain was profiled in a study of blood T cell repertoires in COVID-19 (dated by TCRdb to the early 2020s). Regarding the complete study: The collaborator samples originated in the United States, Italy and Spain and spanned the acute and convalescent phases of COVID-19. Deeply sampled blood TCRbeta repertoires from subjects exposed to, actively infected with, or recovered from COVID-19 were included in the dataset. Sample metadata almost always included a de-identified subject ID, COVID-19 status, age in years and sex. The samples were drawn from the first 160 participants of the ongoing ImmuneRACE study and from 1,254 subjects provided by 6 global collaborators. Where available, HLA class I and class II types were taken from metadata supplied by the sample provider and were not determined by assay-based typing. The repertoires were released in a freely available public database meant as a resource for research on the immune response to SARS-CoV-2. The material from the prospective study consisted of cDNA or gDNA derived from T cells, B-cell-depleted T cells, or PBMCs. The paper's findings and limits, for the study overall: How much clinical and demographic metadata was included differed by source and by participant, and the metadata was provided uncurated.

Counted from cysteine to phenylalanine, this CDR3 has 15 amino acids. Solely the CDR3 DNA is kept, with 45 bases framed from the first base. CDR1 MNHEY and CDR2 SMNVEV were looked up in the germline V gene (reference sequence). V is pruned by 2 bases and J by 7 bases, leaving 10 bases of the junction without a gene match. Collaborating institutions collected whole blood in K2EDTA tubes following their own protocols. For TCRbeta analysis, collaborator samples were shipped as frozen whole blood, as isolated PBMCs, or as DNA extracted from either sample type. The immunoSEQ Assay, a bias-controlled multiplex PCR, was used to amplify TCRbeta CDR3 regions from genomic DNA. The source study handled its data this way. Nucleated cell counts per sample were estimated from amplification of reference gene primers within the assay. To quantify the absolute abundance of each unique TCRbeta CDR3 rearrangement, sequence reads were collapsed and filtered. For each sample, productive Simpson clonality was calculated as the square root of Simpson's diversity index over productive rearrangements. TCRdb retrieved this table from immuneACCESS and kept in-frame rearrangements only. Not all clones are present; in checked studies, unresolved V genes account for under half, and no reason is known for the remainder. V and J calls and clone size come straight from that table; D and trimming were deduced from the DNA. This sample comprises roughly 210,000 clones, 88% of them detected only once. The top ten clones comprise over 1.5% of the sample.

With regard to this clone: This clone's antigen is unknown. No base qualities exist here, and no much larger clone lies one base off it.

The source material was peripheral blood. This chain is built from TRBV27 and TRBJ2-7; TRBD1 lines up with 8 middle nucleotides. This sequence was found in a man between 70 and 80 years old with acute or convalescent COVID-19. The CDR3 region: CASSLRDRSLGEQYF. The DNA sequence is given as TGTGCCAGCAGTTTACGGGACAGGTCTCTGGGGGAGCAGTACTTC.